This TCR beta chain was sequenced during a study of multiple sclerosis patients with progressive multifocal leukoencephalopathy. This clone was counted a single time. CDR1 MRHNA and CDR2 SNTAGT come from the germline V gene. CDR3 length: 14 amino acids. Trimming removed 6 bases from V and 3 bases from J, with 9 bases in between. The time point here: before natalizumab initiation. Profiled with immunoSEQ multiplex PCR; TCRdb holds only in-frame clones, not every one. There are around 28,000 clones in the sample; about 88% occur only once, and 0.85% to 1.3% lies in the top ten. Sequencing was done on a sample of PBMCs. This receptor was obtained from a human donor with multiple sclerosis. The V gene is TRBV6-4, the J gene TRBJ1-6; no firm D call. CDR3 protein: CASRTQSYNSPLHF. The CDR3 nucleotides read TGTGCCAGCAGGACGCAGAGCTATAATTCACCCCTCCACTTT.